Here is one T cell receptor beta chain with its context. Its antigen remains undetermined. Base qualities were left out, and no much larger clone turns up one base away. Library preparation was by the immunoSEQ multiplex PCR assay. TCRdb re-hosts the immuneACCESS table, in-frame sequences only. Its copies lack some clones; in the studies checked, an unresolved V gene accounts for under half of them, and the cause for the rest is not known. The sample table shows 50,000 to 65,000 clones, and about nine tenths are seen once. Around 2.1% of the sample comes from the top ten. The record originates from a study of T cell changes during pregnancy in multiple sclerosis (dated by TCRdb to about 2019). For context, the study as a whole: The study looked at changes in the T cell repertoire across pregnancy in women with multiple sclerosis.

At the junction V is shortened by 4 bases and J by 4 bases; bases outside the gene matches: 6. From its cysteine to its phenylalanine, the CDR3 spans 15 amino acids. Just CDR3 DNA is preserved here, 45 bases in frame from base 1. From a lookup of the germline V gene (reference sequence), CDR1 and CDR2 are SEHNR and FQNEAQ. The clonotype was recovered from a female donor in good health, enrolled as a control in a pregnancy study. The V and J genes are TRBV7-9 and TRBJ2-1; 8 central bases correspond to TRBD2. Sequenced here: peripheral blood, sampled in the first trimester of pregnancy. The nucleotides read TGTGCCAGCAGCTCTCGGGGGGGCGGGTACAATGAGCAGTTCTTC. It specifies CASSSRGGGYNEQFF. Supplemented by the reference TRBV7-9 and TRBJ2-1 proteins around the CDR3, the complete variable domain is DTGVSQNPRHKITKRGQNVTFRCDPISEHNRLYWYRQTLGQGPEFLTYFQNEAQLEKSRLLSDRFSAERPKGSFSTLEIQRTEQGDSAMYLCASSSRGGGYNEQFFGPGTRLTVL.